These 21 T cell receptor beta chains came from one sample sequenced in a study of beta chain features in type 1 diabetes. Expressed TCRB transcripts were sequenced because the isolated RNA had all been reverse transcribed beforehand. The table came from immunoSEQ multiplex PCR; TCRdb's copy has only in-frame clones and leaves some out. Of 900,000 or so clones in the sample, around a sixth were seen once. The sequenced sample consisted of naive CD4+ T cells from blood. The source of these receptors is a young woman in good health.

The J gene is TRBJ1-2, the V gene TRBV10-2; D call uncertain. This CDR3 comprises 14 residues. V gave up 0 bases and J gave up 1 base, with 6 bases separating them. Per germline, CDR1 WSHSY and CDR2 SAAADI. CDR3 bases: TGCGCCAGCAGTGAGTCCGGACTTAACTATGGCTACACCTTC. Protein product: CASSESGLNYGYTF.

The rearrangement joins TRBV5-1 to TRBJ2-5; D possibly corresponds to TRBD2 (5 bases). The CDR3 contains 13 residues. The germline gives CDR1 SGHRS, CDR2 YFSETQ. V lost 5 bases and J lost 8, with 16 bases in between. Here the CDR3 DNA reads TGCGCCAGCAGAACCAGCGGAGCGGAAACCCAGTACTTC. It translates to CASRTSGAETQYF.

The V call is TRBV18, the J call TRBJ2-7, with TRBD2 matching over 10 bases. This CDR3 contains 14 residues. The trim removed 3 bases at V and 9 bases at J, leaving 8 bases unmatched. Germline loops: CDR1 KGHSH, CDR2 LQKENI. The CDR3, as DNA: TGTGCCAGCTCACCCGGACTAGCGGTGGGCCGGCAGTACTTC. The encoded protein is CASSPGLAVGRQYF. The complete variable domain, with remaining parts taken from reference TRBV18 and TRBJ2-7, reads NAGVMQNPRHLVRRRGQEARLRCSPMKGHSHVYWYRQLPEEGLKFMVYLQKENIIDESGMPKERFSAEFPKEGPSILRIQQVVRGDSAAYFCASSPGLAVGRQYFGPGTRLTVT.

This rearrangement joins TRBV4-1 to TRBJ1-2, with D possibly matching TRBD1 (5 bases). CDR3 length equals 14 residues. Germline V lookup: CDR1 MGHRA, CDR2 YSYEKL. The V end was cut by 6 bases, the J end by 2 bases, with 13 bases between. The CDR3 DNA sequence: TGCGCCAGCAGGATGGGGACTGGGAACTATGGCTACACCTTC. Its protein product is CASRMGTGNYGYTF.

This clone has a handful of counts. J is TRBJ2-5 and V is TRBV27, with TRBD2 matching over 8 bases. The J call is uncertain, as TRBJ2-7 better fits the DNA end. CDR3 length equals 16 residues. CDR1 MNHEY and CDR2 SMNVEV come from the germline V gene (reference sequence). CDR3 coding DNA: TGTGCCAGCAGTTCCCCTCTGGCGGGAGGCTCCTACGAGCAGTACTTC. It is translated as CASSSPLAGGSYEQYF.

The chain employs TRBV4-2 and TRBJ2-1; TRBD2 aligns across 7 bases. The germline gives CDR1 LGHNA, CDR2 YNFKEQ. This CDR3 has 17 amino acids. V lost 3 bases to trimming and J lost 0 bases; unmatched junction nucleotides: 8. CDR3 nucleotides: TGTGCCAGCAGCCACCCTCCGGGAGGAAGCTCCTACAATGAGCAGTTCTTC. It codes for CASSHPPGGSSYNEQFF.

This clone was seen more than once but under ten times. The chain uses TRBV19 and TRBJ2-1, with 7 bases that match TRBD1. CDR1 is LNHDA and CDR2 is SQIVND in the germline V gene (reference sequence). V lost 4 bases and J lost 10; bases outside the gene matches: 13. The CDR3 sequence is 15 residues long. The CDR3 sequence is CASSRIQGKGWEQFF. The CDR3, as DNA: TGTGCCAGTAGTAGAATACAGGGGAAGGGGTGGGAGCAGTTCTTC.

This chain connects TRBV4-1 to TRBJ1-2; D is unclear. Trimming shortened V by 3 bases and J by 0 bases, and 17 bases separated the two germline ends. The CDR3 runs to 17 residues. The V gene's germline CDR1 is MGHRA and CDR2 YSYEKL. The CDR3 nucleotides read TGCGCCAGCAGCCATCATGGCGGTCGGGTTCCTAACTATGGCTACACCTTC. Its protein is CASSHHGGRVPNYGYTF.

In its sample, this clone was seen a few times. The chain combines TRBV28 with TRBJ2-7; 11 bases agree with TRBD2. The CDR3 totals 14 residues. The J segment lost 3 bases and the V segment lost 6 bases, leaving 4 bases of the junction unmatched. CDR1 is MDHEN, CDR2 SYDVKM, per germline. CDR3 DNA sequence: TGTGCCAGCAGGACTACTAGCGGGAGCTACGAGCAGTACTTC. Its protein product is CASRTTSGSYEQYF.

This clone turned up a few times. The chain is built from TRBV21-1 and TRBJ2-1; TRBD2, as called in the table, went unchecked against the DNA. TRBV21-1 is listed as a pseudogene. The CDR3 consists of 12 residues. CDR3 sequence (DNA): TGTGCCAGCAGCAGCGGGTTGAATGAGCAGTTCTTC. This gives the protein CASSSGLNEQFF.

Only one count was recorded for this clone. The chain couples TRBV7-2 to TRBJ2-2, with 12 bases that match TRBD2. CDR1 is SGHTA and CDR2 is FQGNSA in the germline V gene. J was trimmed by 7 bases and V by 5 bases; bases with no gene match: 11. The CDR3 has 17 amino acids. CDR3 residues: CASSVKLAGGTGGELFF. The CDR3 DNA reads as TGTGCCAGCAGCGTCAAACTAGCGGGAGGTACTGGCGGGGAGCTGTTTTTT.

This clone was detected only a few times. This chain joins TRBV7-6 and TRBJ2-3; tentative D call: TRBD2 (6 bases). Trimming shortened V by 5 bases and J by 2 bases, and 35 bases separated the two germline ends. In germline, CDR1 is SGHVS, CDR2 FNYEAQ. The CDR3 loop spans 22 amino acids. The CDR3 loop is CASSPDYLPTQVDSPHTDTQYF. CDR3 nucleotide sequence: TGTGCCAGCAGCCCGGACTATCTGCCGACTCAAGTGGATTCGCCACACACAGATACGCAGTATTTT.

The rearrangement joins TRBV14 to TRBJ1-1; D gene ambiguous. Germline CDR1 and CDR2: SGHDN and FVKESK. V was cut by 4 bases and J by 4 bases, with 10 bases left in between. There are 13 residues in the CDR3. The CDR3 reads CASSRRAVTEAFF. The CDR3 DNA is TGTGCCAGCAGCCGTAGGGCCGTCACTGAAGCTTTCTTT. The variable domain in full, with the rest retrieved from reference TRBV14 and TRBJ1-1, is EAGVTQFPSHSVIEKGQTVTLRCDPISGHDNLYWYRRVMGKEIKFLLHFVKESKQDESGMPNNRFLAERTGGTYSTLKVQPAELEDSGVYFCASSRRAVTEAFFGQGTRLTVV.

The genes are TRBV4-2 and TRBJ2-5, with 8 bases matching TRBD2. The V gene's germline CDR1 is LGHNA and CDR2 YNFKEQ. The trim removed 0 bases at V and 5 bases at J, leaving 8 bases unmatched. The CDR3 is 16 residues long. CDR3 DNA: TGTGCCAGCAGCCAAGAACTAGCGGATGCGGTCGAGACCCAGTACTTC. This gives the protein CASSQELADAVETQYF.

This clone was detected once. The rearrangement links TRBV9 to TRBJ2-2; either TRBD1 or TRBD2 may fit D (5 bases each). Trimming took off 3 bases at V and 7 bases at J, with 16 bases between the two ends. The V gene's germline CDR1 is SGDLS and CDR2 YYNGEE. This CDR3 region has 15 residues. Written as DNA, the CDR3 is TGTGCCAGCAGCGAGGGACCGTCATGGTTCGGGGAGCTGTTTTTT. It encodes CASSEGPSWFGELFF.

J is TRBJ2-3 and V is TRBV28; no definite D call. This CDR3 has 13 residues. Germline CDR1 and CDR2: MDHEN and SYDVKM. V lost 5 bases and J lost 5, with 11 bases in between. The CDR3 is CASSPRKIDTQYF. CDR3 nucleotides: TGTGCCAGCAGTCCTCGGAAAATAGATACGCAGTATTTT.

This clone was recorded a few times. The chain couples TRBV7-2 to TRBJ1-1; the D gene is possibly TRBD1 (5 bases). V dropped 6 bases and J dropped 0 bases, with 11 bases sitting between them. The CDR3 covers 14 residues. CDR1 is SGHTA, CDR2 FQGNSA, per germline. The CDR3 DNA is TGTGCCAGCAGGACAGCTGACATGAACACTGAAGCTTTCTTT. This gives the protein CASRTADMNTEAFF.

The table lists this clone with a few counts. The rearrangement links TRBV7-2 to TRBJ2-3, with 7 bases identical to TRBD2. This CDR3 is built from 16 residues. Germline trimming cut 1 base from V and 0 bases from J; bases unmatched to any gene: 4. Germline CDR1 reads SGHTA; CDR2 reads FQGNSA. CDR3 nucleotides: TGTGCCAGCAGCTTAGGACTAGCCTCTAGCACAGATACGCAGTATTTT. It specifies CASSLGLASSTDTQYF.

The chain carries TRBV7-2 and TRBJ2-1; tentative D call: TRBD2 (6 bases). Germline CDR1 is SGHTA and CDR2 is FQGNSA. The V and J ends lost 0 bases and 0 bases respectively, with 9 bases between them. The CDR3 totals 16 residues. CDR3 nucleotides: TGTGCCAGCAGCTTAGCGGGGGGAGCCTCCTACAATGAGCAGTTCTTC. This gives the protein CASSLAGGASYNEQFF.

This chain joins TRBV4-2 and TRBJ2-5; 12 bases align to TRBD2. Looked up from germline, CDR1 is LGHNA and CDR2 is YNFKEQ. The V segment lost 2 bases and the J segment 1 base; nucleotides outside the gene matches: 5. CDR3 length: 17 amino acids. In nucleotides, the CDR3 is TGTGCCAGCAGCCAATCTAGCGGGAGGGCCCCCCAAGAGACCCAGTACTTC. Translated: CASSQSSGRAPQETQYF.

The chain has TRBV15 and TRBJ1-2, with D unclear. This CDR3 spans 15 amino acids. Trimming pared 0 bases from V and 3 bases from J, leaving 11 bases between. CDR1 and CDR2 from the germline V gene are LNHNV and YYDKDF (reference sequence). This chain's CDR3 is CATSRDVRSDYGYTF. DNA of the CDR3: TGTGCCACCAGCAGAGATGTTCGTTCAGACTATGGCTACACCTTC. The whole variable domain, remainder taken from reference TRBV15 and TRBJ1-2, is DAMVIQNPRYQVTQFGKPVTLSCSQTLNHNVMYWYQQKSSQAPKLLFHYYDKDFNNEADTPDNFQSRRPNTSFCFLDIRSPGLGDTAMYLCATSRDVRSDYGYTFGSGTRLTVV.